The present T cell receptor beta chain was sequenced within a study of T cells in Graves' hyperthyroidism and ophthalmopathy. Each patient was aged 18 to 65 and had newly diagnosed hyperthyroidism of under 2 months' duration. The PBMCs were sourced from fresh peripheral blood (about 9.6 ml). Per germline, CDR1 SEHNR and CDR2 FQNEAQ (reference sequence). The CDR3 sequence is 16 residues long. The V end lost 1 base, the J end lost 5 bases, and 15 bases lay between the germline ends. RNA transcripts yielded amplified TCR beta CDR3 regions. An initial round of RT-PCR targeting the TCR CDR3 relied on the HTBI primer set. Each CDR3 protein is one row after TCRdb ran MiXCR on the multiplex PCR reads. The sample records 650,000 to 750,000 distinct CDR3 sequences, 13% to 15% being singletons. This clonotype was found many times.

J is TRBJ2-1 and V is TRBV7-9, with D unclear. This TCR was sampled from a woman aged 18-30 years with Graves' hyperthyroidism. The sequencing sample was made of blood. CDR3 loop: CASSLGPRAQNNEQFF. In DNA form, the CDR3 reads TGTGCCAGCAGCTTAGGTCCCCGGGCCCAAAACAATGAGCAGTTCTTC. Full variable domain (rest looked up from reference TRBV7-9 and TRBJ2-1): DTGVSQNPRHKITKRGQNVTFRCDPISEHNRLYWYRQTLGQGPEFLTYFQNEAQLEKSRLLSDRFSAERPKGSFSTLEIQRTEQGDSAMYLCASSLGPRAQNNEQFFGPGTRLTVL.